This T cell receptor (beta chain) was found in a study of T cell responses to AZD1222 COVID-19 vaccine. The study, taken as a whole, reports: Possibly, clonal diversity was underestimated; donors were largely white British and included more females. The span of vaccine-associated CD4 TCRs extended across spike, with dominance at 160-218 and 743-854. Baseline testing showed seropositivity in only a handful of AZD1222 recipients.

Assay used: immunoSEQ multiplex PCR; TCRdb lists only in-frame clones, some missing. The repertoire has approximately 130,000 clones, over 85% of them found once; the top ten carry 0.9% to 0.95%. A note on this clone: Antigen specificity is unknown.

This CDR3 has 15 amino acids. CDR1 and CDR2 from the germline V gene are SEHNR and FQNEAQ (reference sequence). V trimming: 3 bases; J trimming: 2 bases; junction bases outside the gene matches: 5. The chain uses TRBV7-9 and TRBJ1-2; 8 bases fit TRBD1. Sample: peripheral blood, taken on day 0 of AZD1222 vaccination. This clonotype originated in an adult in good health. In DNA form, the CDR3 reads TGTGCCAGCAGCTTCCACAGGGGGGAAAACTATGGCTACACCTTC. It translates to CASSFHRGENYGYTF. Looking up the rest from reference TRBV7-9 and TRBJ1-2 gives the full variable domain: DTGVSQNPRHKITKRGQNVTFRCDPISEHNRLYWYRQTLGQGPEFLTYFQNEAQLEKSRLLSDRFSAERPKGSFSTLEIQRTEQGDSAMYLCASSFHRGENYGYTFGSGTRLTVV.